The 31 T cell receptor beta chains in this list originate from one sample, sequenced in a study of blood T cell repertoires in COVID-19. TCRdb keeps only in-frame clones here, not all; method: immunoSEQ multiplex PCR. The sample lists approximately 130,000 clones, 70% to 80% occurring once. Material for sequencing was peripheral blood. These receptors were obtained from a human donor in a cohort sampled during active COVID-19.

This clone was seen a single time. V is TRBV7-9 and J is TRBJ1-5, with D possibly being TRBD1 (6 bases). The CDR3 covers 18 residues. In germline, CDR1 is SEHNR, CDR2 FQNEAQ (reference sequence). Trimming removed 5 bases at V and 0 bases at J, with 20 bases between. The CDR3 coding sequence is TGTGCCAGCAGCCCTCACCGGGACACCGTTTATAGCAATCAGCCCCAGCATTTT. Translation gives CASSPHRDTVYSNQPQHF. The entire variable domain, with the rest obtained from reference TRBV7-9 and TRBJ1-5, is as follows: DTGVSQNPRHKITKRGQNVTFRCDPISEHNRLYWYRQTLGQGPEFLTYFQNEAQLEKSRLLSDRFSAERPKGSFSTLEIQRTEQGDSAMYLCASSPHRDTVYSNQPQHFGDGTRLSIL.

This clone was found many times. The rearrangement links TRBV12-5 to TRBJ2-1; the match to TRBD2 covers 11 bases. This CDR3 has 16 residues. Germline lookup yields CDR1 LGHNT and CDR2 FRNRAP. With 2 bases clipped from V and 5 bases from J, the junction kept 5 bases outside the gene matches. CDR3 sequence reads: CASGLTRLAGNNEQFF. The DNA of the CDR3 is TGTGCTAGTGGTTTGACCAGACTAGCGGGGAACAATGAGCAGTTCTTC.

The chain links TRBV6-5 to TRBJ1-3; D uncertain. Germline CDR1 is MNHEY and CDR2 is SVGAGI. Between the trimmed V and J ends, which lost 11 bases and 0 bases, there was a span of 14 bases. This CDR3 has 14 residues. CDR3 region: CAGGDGGSGNTIYF. The CDR3 DNA sequence: TGTGCCGGCGGGGATGGAGGCTCTGGAAACACCATATATTTT.

The table lists this clone with a few counts. The chain uses TRBV6-5 and TRBJ1-1, with a tentative D call TRBD1 (5 bases). The CDR3 is 14 residues long. V lost 9 bases, J lost 3 bases, and 17 bases lay in between. CDR1 MNHEY and CDR2 SVGAGI come from the germline V gene. CDR3 DNA sequence: TGTGCCAGTCACGATCAGGGATCGGACACTGAAGCTTTCTTT. Protein: CASHDQGSDTEAFF.

V usage is TRBV5-1 and J usage is TRBJ1-1; D perhaps matches TRBD1 (6 bases). The CDR3 length is 15 residues. The ends were cut back, 4 bases at V and 0 bases at J, with 13 bases in the middle. The V gene's germline CDR1 is SGHRS and CDR2 YFSETQ. CDR3 DNA: TGCGCCAGCAGCCCTGGGGACAATCTGAACACTGAAGCTTTCTTT. Encoded protein: CASSPGDNLNTEAFF.

The V call is TRBV7-6, the J call TRBJ1-5, with TRBD1 as a possible D gene (6 bases). This CDR3 region has 18 residues. Germline-derived CDR1 and CDR2 are SGHVS and FNYEAQ. Trimming removed 8 bases from V and 2 bases from J, with 25 bases in between. The CDR3 here is CASPGAGLLVDGNQPQHF. DNA for the CDR3: TGTGCCAGCCCAGGGGCAGGACTTTTAGTTGATGGCAATCAGCCCCAGCATTTT.

V is TRBV7-6 and J is TRBJ1-1, with D maybe TRBD1 (5 bases). Trimming left V 1 base short and J 3 bases short, with 12 bases between. Germline V lookup: CDR1 SGHVS, CDR2 FNYEAQ. The CDR3 totals 15 residues. CDR3 protein: CASSLGEGWHTEAFF. DNA for the CDR3: TGTGCCAGCAGCTTAGGGGAGGGGTGGCACACTGAAGCTTTCTTT.

Only a few counts were recorded for this clone. This rearrangement joins TRBV2 to TRBJ1-5; TRBD1 matches 8 bases. The germline V gene encodes CDR1 SNHLY and CDR2 FYNNEI. CDR3 length: 16 residues. V shed 6 bases, J shed 5 bases, and the junction held 12 bases outside the gene matches. The CDR3: CASRLDLDRAYQPQHF. The CDR3, as DNA: TGTGCCAGCAGGCTAGACCTGGACAGGGCCTATCAGCCCCAGCATTTT. Based on the CDR3 plus reference TRBV2 and TRBJ1-5, the full variable domain is EPEVTQTPSHQVTQMGQEVILRCVPISNHLYFYWYRQILGQKVEFLVSFYNNEISEKSEIFDDQFSVERPDGSNFTLKIRSTKLEDSAMYFCASRLDLDRAYQPQHFGDGTRLSIL.

The CDR3, as DNA: TGTGCCAGTTCCGAGGGGACTTTGGCCCGGGAGCAGTACTTC. It specifies CASSEGTLAREQYF. This chain uses TRBV19 with TRBJ2-7; a weak D match, TRBD2 (6 bases). CDR1 LNHDA and CDR2 SQIVND come from the germline V gene (reference sequence). This CDR3 is 14 amino acids long. V gave up 8 bases and J gave up 7 bases, with 21 bases separating them.

The table lists this clone with a count of one. The chain has TRBV6-5 and TRBJ2-5; TRBD2 matches 8 bases. CDR1 and CDR2 (germline): MNHEY, SVGAGI. The V gene end was trimmed by 5 bases and the J gene end by 5 bases; junction bases not matched to a gene: 7. The CDR3 length is 14 residues. CDR3 amino acids: CASSTGGLGETQYF. CDR3 nucleotide sequence: TGTGCCAGCAGTACCGGGGGACTAGGCGAGACCCAGTACTTC.

CDR3 DNA: TGTGCCAGCAGCTTGGAATCTGGGGAGCTGTTTTTT. It specifies CASSLESGELFF. This chain uses TRBV5-5 with TRBJ2-2; no clear D. The CDR3 totals 12 residues. V lost 0 bases and J 8 bases, leaving 5 bases between the germline ends. CDR1 is SGHKS, CDR2 YYEKEE, per germline (reference sequence).

This clone appeared a few times. V usage is TRBV5-4 and J usage is TRBJ2-4; no clear D. The germline V and J ends were trimmed by 3 bases and 6 bases, with 7 bases remaining between them. The CDR3 is 12 amino acids. Germline V gene sequence: CDR1 SGHNT, CDR2 YYREEE (reference sequence). For the CDR3, the DNA is TGTGCCAGCAGCTCCCCCGGAAACATTCAGTACTTC. As protein: CASSSPGNIQYF.

The gene calls are TRBV19 and TRBJ2-5; D is possibly TRBD1 (5 bases). V lost 1 base to trimming and J lost 5 bases, with 17 bases between them. Germline V CDR1 and CDR2: LNHDA, SQIVND (reference sequence). This CDR3 is built from 16 residues. The CDR3 sequence: CASSIGLGRASETQYF. The CDR3 DNA follows: TGTGCCAGTAGTATAGGACTCGGCAGGGCCTCTGAGACCCAGTACTTC.

This chain connects TRBV3-1 (or the pseudogene TRBV3-2) to TRBJ2-4, with D hard to call. CDR1 and CDR2 from the germline V gene are LGHDT and YNNKEL (reference sequence). Deletions cut 0 bases from V and 7 bases from J, with 10 bases between. The CDR3 totals 14 residues. CDR3 bases: TGTGCCAGCAGCCAAGATCTCCGGGTCAACATTCAGTACTTC. Residues: CASSQDLRVNIQYF.

In this sample, this clone turned up a few times. The chain uses TRBV9 and TRBJ2-3; D is uncertain. This CDR3 spans 13 amino acids. The germline V gene encodes CDR1 SGDLS and CDR2 YYNGEE. The V gene lost 4 bases and the J gene lost 0 bases, with 6 bases spanning the gap. The CDR3 region is CASSPVSTDTQYF. CDR3 bases: TGTGCCAGCAGCCCCGTAAGCACAGATACGCAGTATTTT.

The rearrangement links TRBV5-8 to TRBJ2-6; D unresolved. The germline V gene encodes CDR1 SGHTS and CDR2 YDEGEE. V was clipped by 4 bases and J by 0 bases, with 5 bases between them. The CDR3 contains 14 residues. The CDR3 here is CASSPYSGANVLTF. Written as DNA, the CDR3 is TGTGCCAGCAGCCCTTACTCTGGGGCCAACGTCCTGACTTTC.

The chain recombines TRBV5-1 with TRBJ2-4; D is possibly TRBD2 (6 bases). This CDR3 spans 15 amino acids. Trimming left V 0 bases short and J 6 bases short, with 13 bases between. CDR1 is SGHRS, CDR2 YFSETQ, per germline. CDR3 loop: CASSLEGGVLNIQYF. The DNA for the CDR3 is TGCGCCAGCAGCTTGGAGGGCGGGGTACTAAACATTCAGTACTTC.

This clone was found a few times. The rearrangement uses TRBV5-1 and TRBJ2-1; 7 bases line up with TRBD1. The V gene's germline CDR1 is SGHRS and CDR2 YFSETQ. The CDR3 runs 14 residues. With 1 base clipped from V and 4 bases from J, the junction kept 2 bases outside the gene matches. The CDR3 loop is CASSLRDSYNEQFF. CDR3 bases: TGCGCCAGCAGCTTGAGGGACAGTTACAATGAGCAGTTCTTC.

This chain links TRBV2 with TRBJ2-7, with D uncertain. The germline V gene has CDR1 SNHLY and CDR2 FYNNEI. V lost 3 bases and J 7 bases, leaving 10 bases between the germline ends. The CDR3 spans 12 residues. CDR3 coding DNA: TGTGCCAGCAGTGACCTCCGTAATGAGCAGTACTTC. It codes for CASSDLRNEQYF. Variable domain in full (rest from reference TRBV2 and TRBJ2-7): EPEVTQTPSHQVTQMGQEVILRCVPISNHLYFYWYRQILGQKVEFLVSFYNNEISEKSEIFDDQFSVERPDGSNFTLKIRSTKLEDSAMYFCASSDLRNEQYFGPGTRLTVT.

This chain joins TRBV5-8 and TRBJ1-4, with 12 bases identical to TRBD1. V lost 4 bases, J lost 5 bases, and 9 bases stayed unmatched. The CDR3 length is 17 residues. Germline assignment: CDR1 SGHTS and CDR2 YDEGEE. As DNA, the CDR3 is TGTGCCAGCAGCGACGGGACAGGGGGCGCCGAAAATGAAAAACTGTTTTTT. Residues: CASSDGTGGAENEKLFF.

The CDR3 DNA follows: TGTGCCAGCAGCCAAGATCTAGGTTCACCCCTCCACTTT. Its protein is CASSQDLGSPLHF. The chain is built from TRBV3-1 (or the pseudogene TRBV3-2) and TRBJ1-6; D remains unclear. Germline lookup yields CDR1 LGHDT and CDR2 YNNKEL (reference sequence). The CDR3 is 13 residues long. V shed 0 bases and J shed 9 bases, with 6 bases lying between them.

This rearrangement joins TRBV27 to TRBJ2-3; tentative D call: TRBD2 (6 bases). Germline V gene data show CDR1 as MNHEY and CDR2 as SMNVEV (reference sequence). The CDR3 runs 14 residues. Trimming stripped 8 bases from V and 4 bases from J, with 16 bases between. The chain's CDR3 is CASYELGGADTQYF. CDR3 DNA sequence: TGTGCCAGCTATGAATTGGGAGGTGCAGATACGCAGTATTTT.

This clone was seen just once. The J gene is TRBJ1-5, the V gene TRBV9; D ambiguous. Germline V gene lookup returns CDR1 SGDLS and CDR2 YYNGEE. The V gene lost 3 bases and the J gene lost 0 bases, with 7 bases spanning the gap. This CDR3 spans 14 amino acids. CDR3 amino acids: CASSGVGSNQPQHF. Here the CDR3 DNA reads TGTGCCAGCAGCGGTGTCGGTAGCAATCAGCCCCAGCATTTT.

The genes are TRBV7-9 and TRBJ2-1; 8 bases are a match to TRBD2. Looked up from germline, CDR1 is SEHNR and CDR2 is FQNEAQ (reference sequence). Germline trimming cut 1 base from V and 4 bases from J; bases unmatched to any gene: 9. CDR3 length equals 17 residues. The CDR3 loop is CASSLEGGGPLYNEQFF. CDR3 DNA sequence: TGTGCCAGCAGCTTAGAAGGCGGGGGGCCCCTATACAATGAGCAGTTCTTC.

This clone was recorded many times. This chain connects TRBV6-5 to TRBJ1-4, with D perhaps TRBD1 (6 bases). Germline V gives CDR1 MNHEY, CDR2 SVGAGI. The CDR3 sequence is 14 residues long. The V gene lost 6 bases and the J gene lost 8 bases, with 16 bases spanning the gap. The CDR3 DNA sequence: TGTGCCAGCAGCTTCAGGGGACCAAAGGAAAAACTGTTTTTT. This gives the protein CASSFRGPKEKLFF.

This chain uses TRBV27 with TRBJ1-1, with a weak D call TRBD1 (5 bases). Germline assignment: CDR1 MNHEY and CDR2 SMNVEV (reference sequence). Between the trimmed V and J ends, which lost 6 bases and 7 bases, there was a span of 18 bases. CDR3 length: 14 residues. The CDR3 here is CASSPGTTGSEAFF. CDR3 sequence (DNA): TGTGCCAGCAGCCCCGGGACGACCGGGAGTGAAGCTTTCTTT.

The chain links TRBV28 to TRBJ2-1, with TRBD1 identical over 7 bases. CDR3 length equals 15 residues. V gave up 7 bases and J gave up 0 bases; unmatched junction bases: 6. Germline-derived CDR1 and CDR2 are MDHEN and SYDVKM. The CDR3 sequence: CASTPGQSSYNEQFF. Here the CDR3 DNA reads TGTGCCAGCACCCCGGGACAGAGCTCCTACAATGAGCAGTTCTTC.

The chain recombines TRBV3-1 (or the pseudogene TRBV3-2) with TRBJ1-6; TRBD1 agrees at 9 bases. The J segment lost 5 bases and the V segment lost 1 base, leaving 3 bases of the junction unmatched. Looked up from germline, CDR1 is LGHDT and CDR2 is YNNKEL (reference sequence). This CDR3 has 16 residues. CDR3 sequence (DNA): TGTGCCAGCAGCCAAGCGGGGACAGGGAATAATTCACCCCTCCACTTT. It specifies CASSQAGTGNNSPLHF.

The gene calls are TRBV30 and TRBJ2-1; the D gene is possibly TRBD1 (6 bases). This CDR3 has 15 amino acids. Trimming pared 3 bases from V and 8 bases from J, leaving 20 bases between. Germline V gene data show CDR1 as GTSNPN and CDR2 as SVGIG (reference sequence). DNA of the CDR3: TGTGCCTGGAGCGACAGGCAGGGTCGCCTGGATGAGCAGTTCTTC. It yields the protein CAWSDRQGRLDEQFF.

This clone was recorded a few times. CDR3 protein: CASRHPGGPNTGELFF. The DNA of the CDR3 is TGTGCCAGCAGGCACCCCGGGGGACCAAACACCGGGGAGCTGTTTTTT. The rearrangement joins TRBV2 to TRBJ2-2; perhaps TRBD2 as D (6 bases). This CDR3 region has 16 residues. The V end lost 6 bases, the J end lost 2 bases, and 16 bases lay between the germline ends. Germline V gene data show CDR1 as SNHLY and CDR2 as FYNNEI.

The CDR3 spells CASSTGQAINYGYTF. The CDR3 nucleotides read TGTGCCAGTAGTACTGGACAGGCGATAAACTATGGCTACACCTTC. The V and J genes are TRBV19 and TRBJ1-2, with 7 bases identical to TRBD1. Trimming took 4 bases from V and 2 from J; bases not matched to a gene: 7. The CDR3 covers 15 residues. From germline, CDR1 is LNHDA and CDR2 SQIVND (reference sequence).